The 30 T cell receptor beta chains presented below share a single source sample, sequenced in a study of T cells in Graves' hyperthyroidism and ophthalmopathy (dated by TCRdb to between 2019 and 2020). The library was prepared using multiplex PCR. The instrument was an Illumina HiSeq 2000. TCR beta CDR3 regions were amplified from RNA transcripts. The first round of RT-PCR for the TCR CDR3 was performed with the HTBI primer set and the Qiagen OneStep RT-PCR kit. Clones were called with MiXCR by TCRdb after fastp trimmed the public reads at Q25, and only in-frame beta chains were retained. Every distinct CDR3 protein forms one entry, paired with its most common genes and DNA. This sample is represented by a few hundred thousand distinct CDR3 sequences; about 20% of them were singletons. Jointly, the top ten make up around 62% of the sample. Material: blood. Every receptor here comes from a man aged 25-45 years with Graves' ophthalmopathy.

This clonotype was found a few times. This chain uses TRBV5-1 with TRBJ1-5; a weak D match, TRBD1 (6 bases). CDR1 and CDR2 (germline): SGHRS, YFSETQ. The CDR3 sequence is 15 residues long. Between the trimmed V and J ends, which lost 0 bases and 7 bases, there was a span of 14 bases. The CDR3 region has the DNA TGCGCCAGCAGCTTGGGGTTCGGGGGCGGACAGCCCCAGCATTTT. It translates to CASSLGFGGGQPQHF.

Only one count was recorded for this clonotype. The CDR3 ends on some other residue instead of the conserved phenylalanine or tryptophan, so this is likely a read error. The J gene is TRBJ1-4, the V gene TRBV28, with a weak D call TRBD1 (5 bases). The V end was cut by 8 bases, the J end by 2 bases, with 9 bases between. The CDR3 spans 13 residues. The germline CDR1 and CDR2 sequences are MDHEN and SYDVKM. Written as DNA, the CDR3 is TGTGCCAGCGCCGGGACTACTAATGAAAAACTGTTTTCT. Translated, it gives CASAGTTNEKLFS.

This clonotype showed up many times. The rearrangement links TRBV3-1 to TRBJ2-7; 11 bases map to TRBD1. This CDR3 has 15 amino acids. CDR1 is LGHDT, CDR2 YNNKEL, per germline (reference sequence). The V segment lost 2 bases and the J segment 6 bases; nucleotides outside the gene matches: 6. This chain's CDR3 is CASSQRGQGAREQYF. Here the CDR3 DNA reads TGTGCCAGCAGCCAACGAGGACAGGGGGCGCGCGAGCAGTACTTC.

This clonotype turned up a few times. The genes are TRBV19 and TRBJ1-5, with D possibly matching TRBD1 (6 bases). CDR1 and CDR2 from the germline V gene are LNHDA and SQIVND (reference sequence). This CDR3 comprises 19 residues. V lost 0 bases, J lost 1 base, and 19 bases lay in between. CDR3 amino acids: CASSIEPRDIRTSNQPQHF. Here the CDR3 DNA reads TGTGCCAGTAGTATAGAGCCCCGGGACATTCGGACAAGCAATCAGCCCCAGCATTTT.

This clonotype was seen more than once but under ten times. This rearrangement joins TRBV4-1 to TRBJ1-2; D possibly corresponds to TRBD1 (5 bases). The CDR3 spans 16 residues. V gave up 0 bases and J gave up 2 bases, with 13 bases separating them. Germline CDR1 is MGHRA and CDR2 is YSYEKL. The CDR3 reads CASSQDVGVPNYGYTF. The CDR3 DNA reads TGCGCCAGCAGCCAAGATGTGGGGGTGCCGAACTATGGCTACACCTTC.

The J gene is TRBJ2-7, the V gene TRBV12-3 or TRBV12-4; 13 bases line up with TRBD2. The CDR3 sequence is 18 residues long. Losses at the gene ends were 4 bases for V and 5 bases for J; bases not matched to a gene: 14. The CDR3 is CASSSYDLTSGRADEQYF. The CDR3 DNA follows: TGTGCCAGCAGTTCATACGACCTAACTAGCGGGAGGGCCGACGAGCAGTACTTC.

The sample holds a few counts of this clonotype. An end of the junction does not agree with germline; a read error may underlie this. This chain uses TRBV11-1 with TRBJ2-1; D perhaps matches TRBD1 (6 bases). This CDR3 comprises 16 residues. Germline assignment: CDR1 SGHAT and CDR2 FQDESV (reference sequence). The CDR3 reads CASSVAGGGSYNEQFF. Here the CDR3 DNA reads TGTGCCAGCAGCGTAGCTGGGGGCGGTTCCTACAATGAGCAGTTCTTC.

The chain combines TRBV25-1 with TRBJ2-1; a weak D match, TRBD2 (5 bases). V was pared by 4 bases and J by 6 bases, with 13 bases between. CDR3 length: 14 residues. The germline V gene encodes CDR1 MGHDK and CDR2 SYGVNS. DNA for the CDR3: TGTGCCAGCAGTGGCGCGGGCCAGAGCAATGAGCAGTTCTTC. This sequence encodes CASSGAGQSNEQFF.

The table lists this clonotype with a few counts. The chain has TRBV6-1 and TRBJ2-1; 13 bases line up with TRBD2. Germline V gene sequence: CDR1 MNHNS, CDR2 SASEGT. This CDR3 contains 15 residues. V shed 8 bases, J shed 9 bases, and the junction held 10 bases outside the gene matches. The CDR3 protein is CASRGLAGDIGEQFF. CDR3 nucleotides: TGTGCCAGCCGCGGACTAGCGGGAGATATTGGTGAGCAGTTCTTC.

This clonotype was seen only a few times. The chain combines TRBV13 with TRBJ2-1; D is perhaps TRBD1 or TRBD2 (5 bases each). CDR1 is PRHDT and CDR2 is FYEKMQ in the germline V gene (reference sequence). This CDR3 has 16 amino acids. V was clipped by 2 bases and J by 0 bases, with 11 bases between them. The DNA for the CDR3 is TGTGCCAGCAGCTTATCCGGTGGGGGCTCCTACAATGAGCAGTTCTTC. This gives the protein CASSLSGGGSYNEQFF. The full variable domain, rest sourced from reference TRBV13 and TRBJ2-1, is AAGVIQSPRHLIKEKRETATLKCYPIPRHDTVYWYQQGPGQDPQFLISFYEKMQSDKGSIPDRFSAQQFSDYHSELNMSSLELGDSALYFCASSLSGGGSYNEQFFGPGTRLTVL.

This clonotype was seen many times. V usage is TRBV20-1 and J usage is TRBJ2-1; D unclear. Germline CDR1 reads DFQATT; CDR2 reads SNEGSKA (reference sequence). V was clipped by 3 bases and J by 10 bases, with 10 bases between them. CDR3 length: 11 amino acids. The CDR3 protein is CSASWLMEQFF. The CDR3 DNA reads TGCAGTGCTAGTTGGCTAATGGAGCAGTTCTTC.

This clonotype was seen ten or more times. The V gene is TRBV3-1, the J gene TRBJ2-7, with 7 bases matching TRBD2. J gave up 3 bases and V 3 bases, and 14 bases lay outside the gene matches. The CDR3 length is 17 residues. Germline CDR1 and CDR2: LGHDT and YNNKEL (reference sequence). CDR3: CASSHLRSAGRLYEQYF. For the CDR3, the DNA is TGTGCCAGCAGCCATTTAAGGTCTGCCGGGAGGCTCTACGAGCAGTACTTC.

The chain has TRBV11-3 and TRBJ2-5; TRBD1 is a possible D gene (5 bases). Germline lookup yields CDR1 SGHNT and CDR2 YENEEA. The CDR3 runs to 13 residues. The V and J ends lost 5 bases and 4 bases respectively, with 11 bases between them. CDR3 residues: CASSPRAGETQYF. The CDR3 DNA follows: TGTGCCAGCAGCCCCAGGGCCGGAGAGACCCAGTACTTC. Filled out from reference TRBV11-3 and TRBJ2-5, the complete variable domain reads EAGVVQSPRYKIIEKKQPVAFWCNPISGHNTLYWYLQNLGQGPELLIRYENEEAVDDSQLPKDRFSAERLKGVDSTLKIQPAELGDSAVYLCASSPRAGETQYFGPGTRLLVL.

This clonotype was seen a handful of times. The J gene is TRBJ1-1, the V gene TRBV12-3 or TRBV12-4, with D unresolved. The V gene lost 7 bases and the J gene lost 1 base, with 22 bases spanning the gap. The CDR3 extends over 17 amino acids. The CDR3 sequence is CASTPGSLVVQNTEAFF. DNA for the CDR3: TGTGCCAGCACCCCAGGTAGTCTTGTTGTCCAGAACACTGAAGCTTTCTTT.

This clonotype has a handful of counts. This rearrangement joins TRBV2 to TRBJ1-5; no reliable D call. This CDR3 is built from 14 residues. The germline V and J ends were trimmed by 3 bases and 1 base, with 7 bases remaining between them. Germline V gives CDR1 SNHLY, CDR2 FYNNEI. Written as DNA, the CDR3 is TGTGCCAGCAGTGACAGGAGGAGCAATCAGCCCCAGCATTTT. Translating it yields CASSDRRSNQPQHF.

This clonotype was seen at least ten times. This chain joins TRBV5-1 and TRBJ2-1; D remains ambiguous. Per germline, CDR1 SGHRS and CDR2 YFSETQ. V gave up 0 bases and J gave up 5 bases, with 9 bases separating them. This CDR3 comprises 14 residues. This CDR3 reads CASSLGVRDNEQFF. The CDR3 DNA reads TGCGCCAGCAGCTTGGGTGTCCGAGACAATGAGCAGTTCTTC. The complete variable domain, with remaining parts taken from reference TRBV5-1 and TRBJ2-1, reads KAGVTQTPRYLIKTRGQQVTLSCSPISGHRSVSWYQQTPGQGLQFLFEYFSETQRNKGNFPGRFSGRQFSNSRSEMNVSTLELGDSALYLCASSLGVRDNEQFFGPGTRLTVL.

This clonotype was observed many times. The chain carries TRBV28 and TRBJ1-1; D uncertain. CDR1 MDHEN and CDR2 SYDVKM come from the germline V gene. The CDR3 extends over 15 amino acids. With 7 bases removed from V and 2 bases from J, the gap between germline ends came to 17 bases. The CDR3 nucleotides are TGTGCCAGCATTACCGCGCTTAGATCAAACACTGAAGCTTTCTTT. This gives the protein CASITALRSNTEAFF.

The chain is built from TRBV6-6 and TRBJ1-6; D uncertain. The CDR3 runs 17 residues. Germline V gene lookup returns CDR1 MNHNY and CDR2 SVGAGI (reference sequence). Trimming cost V 1 base and J 6 bases, with 16 bases left between them. DNA for the CDR3: TGTGCCAGCAGTTACTTGCGACCCTGGGATCGTAATTCACCCCTCCACTTT. The encoded protein is CASSYLRPWDRNSPLHF.

This clonotype was counted between two and nine times. The chain has TRBV29-1 and TRBJ1-2, with D possibly being TRBD1 (5 bases). Germline CDR1 is SQVTM and CDR2 is ANQGSEA. This CDR3 is 13 amino acids long. Trimming pared 5 bases from V and 1 base from J, leaving 11 bases between. CDR3 protein: CSVYRDVNYGYTF. As DNA, the CDR3 is TGCAGCGTTTACCGGGACGTTAACTATGGCTACACCTTC.

This clonotype was seen repeatedly, ten times or more. V gene TRBV6-1 combines with J gene TRBJ2-7; 7 bases align to TRBD2. With 6 bases clipped from V and 5 bases from J, the junction kept 16 bases outside the gene matches. Germline CDR1 and CDR2: MNHNS and SASEGT. The CDR3 has 16 amino acids. The CDR3 loop is CASRGRLGLDTHEQYF. Here the CDR3 DNA reads TGTGCCAGCAGGGGTAGGTTAGGACTAGATACCCACGAGCAGTACTTC.

A single count supports this clonotype. A much larger clone differs from this one at a single base, so this may be a read error. The CDR3 end shows no conserved phenylalanine or tryptophan, and so a read error is likely. This chain connects TRBV28 to TRBJ2-7, with D unresolved. V was cut by 2 bases and J by 2 bases, with 7 bases left in between. Germline V gene sequence: CDR1 MDHEN, CDR2 SYDVKM. The CDR3 runs 13 residues. In DNA, the CDR3 is TGTGCCAGCAGTTTAGGAAAACCCTACGAGCAGTACCTC. Translated: CASSLGKPYEQYL.

The rearrangement joins TRBV27 to TRBJ2-5, with D tentatively TRBD2 (6 bases). Germline CDR1 is MNHEY and CDR2 is SMNVEV (reference sequence). This CDR3 spans 15 amino acids. V lost 3 bases, J lost 10 bases, and 21 bases lay in between. In nucleotides, the CDR3 is TGTGCCAGCAGTTTCCCCGGGAGTCCGCGCAATGACCAGTACTTC. Translating it yields CASSFPGSPRNDQYF.

The chain has TRBV7-6 and TRBJ2-7; D is undetermined. CDR3 length: 15 residues. V dropped 4 bases and J dropped 0 bases, with 13 bases sitting between them. The V gene's germline CDR1 is SGHVS and CDR2 FNYEAQ. The CDR3 region has the DNA TGTGCCAGCAGCTCAAGAACGTACCCCTCCTACGAGCAGTACTTC. Translating it yields CASSSRTYPSYEQYF.

This clonotype was counted a single time. V is TRBV25-1 and J is TRBJ2-5, with 7 nucleotides matching TRBD2. Trimming removed 4 bases from V and 3 bases from J; junction bases left unmatched: 8. The germline V gene has CDR1 MGHDK and CDR2 SYGVNS. The CDR3 has 15 amino acids. The CDR3 DNA is TGTGCCAGCAGTGTACTAGCGCCGGGCGAAGAGACCCAGTACTTC. The encoded protein is CASSVLAPGEETQYF.

In DNA form, the CDR3 reads TGTGCCACTAATAGCGGGAGGGGGTCCCGGTGGGAGCAGTACTTC. Its translation is CATNSGRGSRWEQYF. The chain joins TRBV15 to TRBJ2-7, with 11 bases aligning to TRBD2. Germline CDR1 is LNHNV and CDR2 is YYDKDF (reference sequence). V gave up 9 bases and J gave up 7 bases; unmatched junction bases: 14. CDR3 length equals 15 residues.

There are many counts of this clonotype. The chain couples TRBV3-1 to TRBJ2-6; the match to TRBD1 covers 12 bases. The CDR3 covers 19 residues. Germline loops: CDR1 LGHDT, CDR2 YNNKEL (reference sequence). Trimming cost V 7 bases and J 2 bases; bases outside gene matches: 12. The CDR3 sequence is CASKGEPGQGAAGANVLTF. CDR3 nucleotides: TGTGCCAGCAAGGGGGAACCGGGACAGGGGGCTGCTGGGGCCAACGTCCTGACTTTC.

The rearrangement uses TRBV11-3 and TRBJ2-1, with 15 bases aligning to TRBD2. The V and J ends lost 5 bases and 5 bases, in that order; junction bases with no gene match: 4. Germline V gene sequence: CDR1 SGHNT, CDR2 YENEEA. The CDR3 spans 16 residues. CDR3 in amino acids: CASSRGLAGGDNEQFF. The CDR3 DNA reads as TGTGCCAGCAGCCGAGGACTAGCGGGAGGGGACAATGAGCAGTTCTTC.

This clonotype was found a few times. The chain links TRBV7-8 to TRBJ2-2, with 12 bases lining up with TRBD2. CDR3 length: 17 residues. CDR1 and CDR2 (germline): SGHVS, FQNEAQ. The J segment lost 4 bases and the V segment lost 1 base, leaving 4 bases of the junction unmatched. CDR3 DNA sequence: TGTGCCAGCAGCTTAGGGGGGACTAGCGGGCTCACCGGGGAGCTGTTTTTT. This translates into CASSLGGTSGLTGELFF. Variable domain in full (rest from reference TRBV7-8 and TRBJ2-2): GAGVSQSPRYKVAKRGQDVALRCDPISGHVSLFWYQQALGQGPEFLTYFQNEAQLDKSGLPSDRFFAERPEGSVSTLKIQRTQQEDSAVYLCASSLGGTSGLTGELFFGEGSRLTVL.

The table lists this clonotype with a few counts. CDR3 bases: TGCAGTGCTAGTAGGGCGGGAGGGCTGACAGATACGCAGTATTTT. Translated, it gives CSASRAGGLTDTQYF. The chain joins TRBV20-1 to TRBJ2-3; 9 positions agree with TRBD2. The V and J ends lost 3 bases and 3 bases, in that order; junction bases with no gene match: 7. Germline V CDR1 and CDR2: DFQATT, SNEGSKA (reference sequence). This CDR3 has 15 amino acids.

This clonotype appeared a few times. This chain links TRBV7-9 with TRBJ2-7; D is perhaps TRBD1 or TRBD2 (6 bases each). Trimming shortened V by 5 bases and J by 7 bases, and 24 bases separated the two germline ends. Germline CDR1 SEHNR, CDR2 FQNEAQ (reference sequence). The CDR3 covers 16 residues. The CDR3 region is CASSRQAGTGSREQYF. The CDR3 bases are TGTGCCAGCAGCCGACAGGCCGGGACTGGTTCTAGGGAGCAGTACTTC.